This TCR beta chain is from a study of patients and donors after allogeneic stem cell transplantation. This CDR3 region has 16 residues. Per germline, CDR1 DFQATT and CDR2 SNEGSKA (reference sequence). Losses at the gene ends were 3 bases for V and 2 bases for J; bases not matched to a gene: 6. TCRdb called the RT-PCR reads again in MiXCR, with one record for every CDR3 protein. The repertoire holds approximately 160,000 distinct CDR3 sequences, approximately 24% seen once, with 25% to 30% in the top ten. The table lists this clonotype with a few counts. Sequencing was performed on blood, either unsorted or a sorted T cell fraction (not recorded which). This sequence originates from a human donor who was either an allogeneic HSCT recipient or a stem cell or donor lymphocyte infusion donor (not recorded which). It is not recorded whose cells these are; they may come from a transplant donor. The genes are TRBV20-1 and TRBJ2-7; 14 bases map to TRBD2. The CDR3 is CSASGTSGSAAYEQYF. The CDR3 coding sequence is TGCAGTGCTAGCGGGACTAGCGGGAGCGCTGCCTACGAGCAGTACTTC.